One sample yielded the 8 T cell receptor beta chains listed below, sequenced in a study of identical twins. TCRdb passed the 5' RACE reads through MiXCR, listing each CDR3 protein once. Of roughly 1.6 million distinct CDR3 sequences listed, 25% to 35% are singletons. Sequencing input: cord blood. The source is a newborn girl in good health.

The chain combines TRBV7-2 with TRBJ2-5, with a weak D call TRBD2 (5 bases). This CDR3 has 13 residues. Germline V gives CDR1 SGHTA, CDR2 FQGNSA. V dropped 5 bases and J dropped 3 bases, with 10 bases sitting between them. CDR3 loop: CASSNLAKETQYF. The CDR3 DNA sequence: TGTGCCAGCAGCAATCTAGCTAAAGAGACCCAGTACTTC.

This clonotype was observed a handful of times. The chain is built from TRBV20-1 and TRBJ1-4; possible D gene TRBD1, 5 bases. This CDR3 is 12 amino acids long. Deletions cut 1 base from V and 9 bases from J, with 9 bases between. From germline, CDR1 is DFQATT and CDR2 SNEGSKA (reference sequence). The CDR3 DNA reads TGCAGTGCTAGAGCCTCAGGGAAAAAACTGTTTTTT. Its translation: CSARASGKKLFF.

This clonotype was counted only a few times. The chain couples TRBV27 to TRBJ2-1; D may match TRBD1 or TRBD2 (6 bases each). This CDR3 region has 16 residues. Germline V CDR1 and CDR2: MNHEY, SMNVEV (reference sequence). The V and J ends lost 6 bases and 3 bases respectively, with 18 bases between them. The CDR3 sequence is CASREGDSPIYNEQFF. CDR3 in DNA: TGTGCCAGCAGGGAGGGGGACTCCCCGATCTACAATGAGCAGTTCTTC.

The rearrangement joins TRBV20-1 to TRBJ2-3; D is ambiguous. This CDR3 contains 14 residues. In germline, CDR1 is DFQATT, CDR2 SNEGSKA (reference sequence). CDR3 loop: CSPRGPLSTDTQYF. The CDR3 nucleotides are TGCTCCCCCCGTGGGCCCCTTAGCACAGATACGCAGTATTTT.

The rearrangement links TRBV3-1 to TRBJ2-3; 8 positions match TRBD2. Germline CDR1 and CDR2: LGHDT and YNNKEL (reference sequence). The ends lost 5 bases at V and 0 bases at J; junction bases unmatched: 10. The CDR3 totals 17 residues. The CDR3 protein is CASSKRVAGGSTDTQYF. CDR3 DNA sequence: TGTGCCAGCAGCAAAAGGGTCGCGGGGGGAAGCACAGATACGCAGTATTTT.

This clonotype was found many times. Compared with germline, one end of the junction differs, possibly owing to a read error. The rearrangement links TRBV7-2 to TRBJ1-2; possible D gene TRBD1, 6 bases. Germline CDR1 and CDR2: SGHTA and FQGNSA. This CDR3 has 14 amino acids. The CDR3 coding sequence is TGCGCCAGCAGCTTGGATGGGGGCAGCTATGGCTACACCTTC. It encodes CASSLDGGSYGYTF.

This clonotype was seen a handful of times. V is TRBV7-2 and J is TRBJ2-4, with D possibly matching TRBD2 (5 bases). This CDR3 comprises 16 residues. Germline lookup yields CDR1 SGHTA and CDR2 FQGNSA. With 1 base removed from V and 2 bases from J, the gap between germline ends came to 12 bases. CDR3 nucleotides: TGTGCCAGCAGCTTAGTGACGAGACTAACCAAAAACATTCAGTACTTC. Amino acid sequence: CASSLVTRLTKNIQYF.

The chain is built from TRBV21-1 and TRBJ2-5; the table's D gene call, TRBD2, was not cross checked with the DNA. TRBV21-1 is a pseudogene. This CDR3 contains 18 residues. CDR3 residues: CASSKPQMELAGHNEQYF. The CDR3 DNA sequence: TGTGCCAGCAGCAAACCACAAATGGAGCTAGCGGGGCATAATGAGCAGTACTTC.